The 5 T cell receptor beta chains given below trace back to one sample, sequenced in a study of blood T cell repertoires in COVID-19. The data were produced by immunoSEQ multiplex PCR, yet TCRdb's version contains in-frame clones alone and is incomplete. The repertoire consists of 300,000 to 400,000 clones, with about 87% occurring once and the leading ten covering over 2%. Sample: peripheral blood. These receptors originate from an older woman with COVID-19, enrolled during active disease.

Details on this clone: The sample holds other DNA sequences that translate to the same CDR3. V usage is TRBV5-1 and J usage is TRBJ2-5, with D tentatively TRBD2 (6 bases). There are 13 residues in the CDR3. Trimming left V 7 bases short and J 1 base short, with 11 bases between. Germline assignment: CDR1 SGHRS and CDR2 YFSETQ. The chain's CDR3 is CASSRDSQETQYF. DNA of the CDR3: TGCGCCAGCTCGAGGGACTCCCAAGAGACCCAGTACTTC.

This sequence joins TRBV11-2 and TRBJ1-2, with D maybe TRBD1 (5 bases). Trimming took off 3 bases at V and 1 base at J, with 12 bases between the two ends. The length of the CDR3 is 15 residues. CDR1 SGHAT and CDR2 FQNNGV come from the germline V gene. The CDR3 reads CASSFVADSNYGYTF. The CDR3 nucleotides are TGTGCCAGCAGCTTTGTAGCAGACAGTAACTATGGCTACACCTTC.

The V and J genes are TRBV5-4 and TRBJ1-2; TRBD1 matches at 10 bases. V gave up 3 bases and J gave up 2 bases; unmatched junction bases: 10. Germline V gene data show CDR1 as SGHNT and CDR2 as YYREEE (reference sequence). CDR3 length: 17 amino acids. This CDR3 reads CASSSLTTGGINYGYTF. The DNA for the CDR3 is TGTGCCAGCAGCTCTCTAACGACAGGGGGCATAAACTATGGCTACACCTTC.

The chain employs TRBV7-8 and TRBJ1-5, with D possibly TRBD1 on 5 matching bases. V dropped 2 bases and J dropped 3 bases, with 11 bases sitting between them. The CDR3 has 15 amino acids. The germline CDR1 and CDR2 sequences are SGHVS and FQNEAQ. CDR3 residues: CASSLQGASNQPQHF. CDR3 DNA: TGTGCCAGCAGCTTACAAGGGGCCTCCAATCAGCCCCAGCATTTT. The complete variable domain, with remaining parts taken from reference TRBV7-8 and TRBJ1-5, reads GAGVSQSPRYKVAKRGQDVALRCDPISGHVSLFWYQQALGQGPEFLTYFQNEAQLDKSGLPSDRFFAERPEGSVSTLKIQRTQQEDSAVYLCASSLQGASNQPQHFGDGTRLSIL.

This chain joins TRBV5-1 and TRBJ1-6; D remains ambiguous. This CDR3 has 15 residues. V was shortened by 2 bases and J by 13 bases, with 19 bases between the two germline ends. Germline loops: CDR1 SGHRS, CDR2 YFSETQ. This CDR3 is CASSLLEEASGPLHF. The CDR3 nucleotides are TGCGCCAGCAGCTTACTGGAGGAGGCGTCGGGTCCCCTCCACTTT.